The clone carrying this T cell receptor beta chain occurred a few times. Its specificity is not known. This entry belongs to a study of response to subunit inactivated influenza vaccine. Findings and caveats of the study: New T cells are recruited in small numbers by each seasonal influenza vaccination, according to the authors' suggestion.

From the RT-PCR reads, TCRdb called clonotypes with MiXCR, one entry per CDR3 protein. The data show some 640,000 distinct CDR3 sequences, approximately 15% seen once. Between the trimmed V and J ends, which lost 5 bases and 4 bases, there was a span of 14 bases. The CDR3 loop spans 14 amino acids. The sequencing used PBMCs from blood, collected around 14 days before vaccination. The chain joins TRBV12-3 or TRBV12-4 to TRBJ1-1, with TRBD1 as a possible D gene (5 bases). The TCR was taken from a man between 45 and 60 years old who received an inactivated influenza vaccine. The DNA of the CDR3 is TGTGCCAGCAGTCAACTTCTCCAGGGCACTGAAGCTTTCTTT. Translation: CASSQLLQGTEAFF.